The sequence of this T cell receptor (beta chain) was determined in a study of T cells in Graves' hyperthyroidism and ophthalmopathy. Study at large: Peripheral blood was acquired at first diagnosis, ahead of any therapy whatsoever.

About this clonotype: Its cognate antigen is unknown.

The CDR3 contains 18 residues. The germline CDR1 and CDR2 sequences are SEHNR and FQNEAQ (reference sequence). The J segment lost 5 bases and the V segment lost 5 bases, leaving 15 bases of the junction unmatched. TCR beta CDR3 sequences were amplified from RNA transcripts. HTBI primers were used for first-round RT-PCR of the TCR CDR3. TCRdb reanalysed the multiplex PCR reads using MiXCR and keeps one entry per CDR3 protein. The sample holds 400,000 to 550,000 distinct CDR3 sequences; about 15% are singletons and the top ten take 15% to 20%. Findings of the study overall: Also found in blood were most expanded thyroid clonotypes above 0.001.

PBMCs were derived from 10 ml fresh peripheral blood. Sample: blood. V gene TRBV7-9 combines with J gene TRBJ2-2, with 9 positions matching TRBD2. The receptor was isolated from a woman between 18 and 29 years old with Graves' hyperthyroidism. Written as DNA, the CDR3 is TGTGCCAGCAGCGATATGGTCCTAGGGCTAGCGGGAACCGGGGAGCTGTTTTTT. It yields the protein CASSDMVLGLAGTGELFF.